This T cell receptor (beta chain) derives from a study of OX40 agonist ivuxolimab in advanced cancers. Study background: Partial responses were achieved by three patients, one with hepatocellular carcinoma and two with cutaneous melanoma.

Baseline was the first blood sampling point, followed by cycle 4 day 1 and cycle 7 day 1. V was pared by 3 bases and J by 6 bases, with 5 bases of the junction left unmatched. The CDR3 runs to 14 residues. The germline V gene encodes CDR1 SGHRS and CDR2 YFSETQ. The table came from immunoSEQ multiplex PCR; TCRdb's copy has only in-frame clones and leaves some out. Of tens of thousands of clones in the sample, around 89% were seen once. The study's findings and limits: Expanded clones belonging to CD8+ T cells outnumbered, on average, those of CD4+. At 0.1 to 3.0 mg/kg, CD4+ and CD8+ blood T cells expanded clonally by week 6.

Concerning this clone: Its target is unknown.

The sequenced sample was CD4+ or CD8+ T cells sorted from blood, obtained in a trial of the OX40 agonist ivuxolimab. The chain joins TRBV5-1 to TRBJ1-5; TRBD1 matches 8 bases. This TCR came from an adult with an advanced solid tumor such as melanoma, head and neck, liver or kidney cancer. The CDR3 nucleotides are TGCGCCAGCAGCTCAGGGGGCTGGGGTCAGCCCCAGCATTTT. Translating gives CASSSGGWGQPQHF.